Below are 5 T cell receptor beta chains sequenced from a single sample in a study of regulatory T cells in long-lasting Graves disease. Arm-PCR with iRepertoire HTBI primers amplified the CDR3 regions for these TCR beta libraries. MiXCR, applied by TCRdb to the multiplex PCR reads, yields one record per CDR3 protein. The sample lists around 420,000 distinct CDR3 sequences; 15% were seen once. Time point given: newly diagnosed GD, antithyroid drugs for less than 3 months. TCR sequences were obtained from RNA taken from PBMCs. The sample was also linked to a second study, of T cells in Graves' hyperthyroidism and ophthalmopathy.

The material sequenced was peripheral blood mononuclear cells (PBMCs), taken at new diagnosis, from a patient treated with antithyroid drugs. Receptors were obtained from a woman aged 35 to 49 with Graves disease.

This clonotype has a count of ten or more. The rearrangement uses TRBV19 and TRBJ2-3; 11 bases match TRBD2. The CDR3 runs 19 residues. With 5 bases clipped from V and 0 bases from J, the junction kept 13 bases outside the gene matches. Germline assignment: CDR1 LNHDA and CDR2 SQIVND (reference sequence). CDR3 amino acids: CASSALTSGKMTSTDTQYF. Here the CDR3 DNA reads TGTGCCAGTAGTGCTTTGACTAGCGGGAAAATGACAAGCACAGATACGCAGTATTTT.

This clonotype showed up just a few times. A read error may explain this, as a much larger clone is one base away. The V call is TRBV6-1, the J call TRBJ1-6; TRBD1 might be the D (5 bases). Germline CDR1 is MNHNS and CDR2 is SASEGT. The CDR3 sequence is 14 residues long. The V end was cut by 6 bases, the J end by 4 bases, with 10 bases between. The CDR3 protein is CASSRGQYNSPLHF. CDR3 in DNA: TGTGCCAGCAGCCGAGGACAATATAATTCACCCCTCCACTTT.

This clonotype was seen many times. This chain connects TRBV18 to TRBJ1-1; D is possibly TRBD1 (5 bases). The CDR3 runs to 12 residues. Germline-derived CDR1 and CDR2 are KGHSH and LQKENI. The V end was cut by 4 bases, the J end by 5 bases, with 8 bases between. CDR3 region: CASSRGDTEAFF. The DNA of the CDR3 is TGTGCCAGCTCACGGGGGGATACTGAAGCTTTCTTT. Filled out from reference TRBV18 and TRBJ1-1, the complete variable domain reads NAGVMQNPRHLVRRRGQEARLRCSPMKGHSHVYWYRQLPEEGLKFMVYLQKENIIDESGMPKERFSAEFPKEGPSILRIQQVVRGDSAAYFCASSRGDTEAFFGQGTRLTVV.

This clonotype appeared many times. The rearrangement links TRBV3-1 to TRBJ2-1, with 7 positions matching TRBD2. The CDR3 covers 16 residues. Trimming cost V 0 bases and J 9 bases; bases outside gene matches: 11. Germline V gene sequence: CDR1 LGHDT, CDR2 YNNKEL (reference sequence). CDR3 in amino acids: CASSQEGGLAAVEQFF. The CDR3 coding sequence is TGTGCCAGCAGCCAAGAAGGAGGGCTAGCGGCGGTTGAGCAGTTCTTC.

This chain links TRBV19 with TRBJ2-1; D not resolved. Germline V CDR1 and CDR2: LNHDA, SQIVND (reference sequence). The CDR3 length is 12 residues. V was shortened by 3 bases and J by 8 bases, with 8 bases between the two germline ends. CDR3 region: CASSISGYEQFF. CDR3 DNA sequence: TGTGCCAGTAGTATTTCTGGGTATGAGCAGTTCTTC.